One sample yielded the 20 T cell receptor beta chains listed below, sequenced in a study of beta chain features in type 1 diabetes listed by TCRdb under 2018. The protocol used for the library was the immunoSEQ multiplex PCR assay. All of the isolated RNA was reverse transcribed with the High Capacity cDNA Reverse Transcription Kit, so expressed TCRB transcripts were sequenced. Imported from immuneACCESS, the table was reduced by TCRdb to in-frame sequences with V and J called. These copies leave out some clones; in studies compared against another copy, an unresolved V gene accounts for under half, and the cause of the remainder is not known. The sample table records 900,000 or so clones; 17% of these occur just once. In total, the top ten clones hold 0.023% of the sample. The sequenced sample consisted of naive CD4+ T cells from blood. Reading the label with the study, this specimen's cell subset or site is: true naive CD4+ T cells. The receptors shown here come from a woman aged 18-35 years in good health.

This clone has only a few counts. This chain uses TRBV23-1 with TRBJ2-6, with D possibly TRBD2 on 6 matching bases. TRBV23-1 is marked as an open reading frame, function uncertain. V dropped 2 bases and J dropped 3 bases, with 11 bases sitting between them. This CDR3 is built from 16 residues. CDR3 in amino acids: CASSQRDWGGANVLTF. The DNA for the CDR3 is TGCGCCAGCAGTCAAAGGGACTGGGGTGGGGCCAACGTCCTGACTTTC.

The gene calls are TRBV10-3 and TRBJ2-1, with TRBD2 as a possible D gene (6 bases). Germline-derived CDR1 and CDR2 are ENHRY and SYGVKD. Trimming took off 0 bases at V and 12 bases at J, with 9 bases between the two ends. The CDR3 has 12 residues. The CDR3 protein is CAISESFGGQFF. DNA for the CDR3: TGTGCCATCAGTGAGTCTTTCGGGGGGCAGTTCTTC.

Only a few counts were recorded for this clone. This chain uses TRBV5-6 with TRBJ2-2; no clear D. The ends were cut back, 2 bases at V and 8 bases at J, with 10 bases in the middle. Per the germline V gene, CDR1 is SGHDT and CDR2 is YYEEEE. This CDR3 is built from 13 residues. CDR3 DNA sequence: TGTGCCAGCAGCTTTCCGTTAGTGGGGGAGCTGTTTTTT. Its translation: CASSFPLVGELFF.

In its sample, this clone was seen a few times. This chain joins TRBV7-2 and TRBJ2-1, with a tentative D call TRBD1 (6 bases). Germline CDR1 SGHTA, CDR2 FQGNSA. The CDR3 extends over 15 amino acids. Trimming stripped 0 bases from V and 8 bases from J, with 14 bases between. In DNA, the CDR3 is TGTGCCAGCAGCTTAGCGCTACAAGGGGGTCATGAGCAGTTCTTC. Amino acid sequence: CASSLALQGGHEQFF.

The chain carries TRBV13 and TRBJ1-2, with 7 bases lining up with TRBD1. The CDR3 extends over 15 amino acids. With 5 bases clipped from V and 5 bases from J, the junction kept 11 bases outside the gene matches. Germline V gene lookup returns CDR1 PRHDT and CDR2 FYEKMQ (reference sequence). In DNA, the CDR3 is TGTGCCAGCAGCCAAAGACCCGGGACAGTGTATGGCTACACCTTC. Translating it yields CASSQRPGTVYGYTF.

The chain combines TRBV18 with TRBJ2-7, with a weak D call TRBD2 (6 bases). The germline V gene has CDR1 KGHSH and CDR2 LQKENI. Trimming took 0 bases from V and 6 from J, leaving 21 bases between them. This CDR3 contains 17 residues. This chain's CDR3 is CASSPPGSMGGAGEQYF. CDR3 sequence (DNA): TGTGCCAGCTCACCACCGGGCAGCATGGGGGGAGCCGGCGAGCAGTACTTC.

This clone was seen more than once but under ten times. The chain employs TRBV27 and TRBJ2-3; 7 bases are shared with TRBD2. Germline loops: CDR1 MNHEY, CDR2 SMNVEV (reference sequence). The CDR3 loop spans 17 amino acids. V lost 2 bases and J lost 4; bases outside the gene matches: 12. For the CDR3, the DNA is TGTGCCAGCAGTTTAACCCCCGCGGGAGTCAGGGCAGATACGCAGTATTTT. Translated, it gives CASSLTPAGVRADTQYF.

The J gene is TRBJ2-3, the V gene TRBV27, with 10 bases identical to TRBD2. Unmatched junction bases numbered 12, after V lost 6 bases and J lost 0 bases. Germline V gene data show CDR1 as MNHEY and CDR2 as SMNVEV (reference sequence). The CDR3 covers 18 residues. CDR3 in amino acids: CASRPSGSPQGSTDTQYF. CDR3 bases: TGTGCCAGCAGACCTAGCGGGAGCCCACAGGGTAGCACAGATACGCAGTATTTT.

This clone was recorded a few times. The chain uses TRBV20-1 and TRBJ2-1; TRBD1 might be the D (6 bases). The CDR3 extends over 11 amino acids. Germline V gene sequence: CDR1 DFQATT, CDR2 SNEGSKA (reference sequence). With 7 bases removed from V and 16 bases from J, the gap between germline ends came to 20 bases. CDR3 sequence (DNA): TGCAGTGTGCCAGGGGACCTAAGGGGATTCTTC. It codes for CSVPGDLRGFF.

This clone turned up a few times. V is TRBV4-2 and J is TRBJ1-5; 10 bases map to TRBD1. V trimming: 3 bases; J trimming: 2 bases; junction bases outside the gene matches: 4. The CDR3 length is 16 residues. The V gene's germline CDR1 is LGHNA and CDR2 YNFKEQ. CDR3 DNA: TGTGCCAGCAGCCAGGGACAGGGGTCGGGCAATCAGCCCCAGCATTTT. Translated, it gives CASSQGQGSGNQPQHF.

A few counts support this clone. The V gene is TRBV6-5, the J gene TRBJ1-1, with D possibly TRBD1 on 6 matching bases. The germline V gene encodes CDR1 MNHEY and CDR2 SVGAGI. Trimming shortened V by 6 bases and J by 5 bases, and 10 bases separated the two germline ends. This CDR3 region has 12 residues. CDR3 sequence (DNA): TGTGCCAGCAGGTACAGGGAGACTGAAGCTTTCTTT. It codes for CASRYRETEAFF.

The chain is built from TRBV4-2 and TRBJ1-1; the D is unclear. In germline, CDR1 is LGHNA, CDR2 YNFKEQ. This CDR3 has 15 residues. The V end was cut by 5 bases, the J end by 2 bases, with 15 bases between. CDR3: CASSYFWRDNTEAFF. The CDR3 DNA reads as TGTGCCAGCAGCTACTTTTGGCGAGATAACACTGAAGCTTTCTTT.

The V and J genes are TRBV5-6 and TRBJ2-7, with D unclear. Trimming shortened V by 4 bases and J by 4 bases, and 12 bases separated the two germline ends. This CDR3 region has 13 residues. The germline V gene encodes CDR1 SGHDT and CDR2 YYEEEE. The CDR3 DNA reads TGTGCCAGCAGCACCGGGCCAAATTACGAGCAGTACTTC. As protein: CASSTGPNYEQYF.

This clone was detected only a few times. The CDR3 nucleotides read TGTGCCAGCTCTGCTTTTGGGACAGAAGCTTTCTTT. Translating it yields CASSAFGTEAFF. The chain employs TRBV18 and TRBJ1-1, with a weak D call TRBD1 (6 bases). V lost 6 bases and J 8 bases, leaving 13 bases between the germline ends. This CDR3 has 12 amino acids. Germline values: CDR1 KGHSH, CDR2 LQKENI.

This clone occurred a few times. The chain is built from TRBV19 and TRBJ1-5; no definite D call. The CDR3 spans 13 residues. V was pared by 5 bases and J by 6 bases, with 11 bases between. The germline gives CDR1 LNHDA, CDR2 SQIVND (reference sequence). Written as DNA, the CDR3 is TGTGCCAGTAGTCGGCAGATTGTTCAGCCCCAGCATTTT. It is translated as CASSRQIVQPQHF.

This clone was detected a few times. The V gene is TRBV7-2, the J gene TRBJ2-7; D perhaps matches TRBD1 (5 bases). The germline V gene has CDR1 SGHTA and CDR2 FQGNSA. Trimming took 2 bases from V and 5 from J, leaving 19 bases between them. The CDR3 covers 16 residues. The CDR3 nucleotides read TGTGCCAGCAGCTTAAGCCGGCAGGGTTTAAACCACGAGCAGTACTTC. This gives the protein CASSLSRQGLNHEQYF.

Notes on this clone: The same CDR3 also results from other DNA sequences found in this sample. The chain employs TRBV18 and TRBJ1-5; D may be TRBD1 (6 bases). The CDR3 contains 13 residues. Germline CDR1 reads KGHSH; CDR2 reads LQKENI. The V and J ends lost 2 bases and 7 bases respectively, with 9 bases between them. The CDR3, as DNA: TGTGCCAGCTCACCAGAAGGGGGACAGCCCCAGCATTTT. It translates to CASSPEGGQPQHF.

In this sample, this clone turned up a few times. The chain is built from TRBV5-1 and TRBJ2-7; 9 bases line up with TRBD1. The CDR3 spans 14 residues. The trim removed 4 bases at V and 2 bases at J, leaving 4 bases unmatched. The germline CDR1 and CDR2 sequences are SGHRS and YFSETQ. DNA for the CDR3: TGCGCCAGCAGCCAGGGACAGGGTACCTACGAGCAGTACTTC. It yields the protein CASSQGQGTYEQYF.

Note on this clone: This specimen includes other DNA sequences encoding the same CDR3. The chain links TRBV20-1 to TRBJ1-2; D uncertain. CDR3 length: 9 amino acids. In germline, CDR1 is DFQATT, CDR2 SNEGSKA (reference sequence). V was pared by 3 bases and J by 8 bases, with 4 bases between. The CDR3 coding sequence is TGCAGTGCTAGGGGGGGCTACACCTTC. This encodes CSARGGYTF.

This clone was picked up a small number of times. This chain connects TRBV18 to TRBJ2-7; the match to TRBD2 covers 10 bases. J lost 3 bases, V lost 2 bases, and 4 bases had no gene match. The germline gives CDR1 KGHSH, CDR2 LQKENI. The CDR3 has 15 amino acids. The CDR3 sequence is CASSPGTSDLYEQYF. The CDR3 DNA follows: TGTGCCAGCTCACCAGGGACTAGCGATCTCTACGAGCAGTACTTC.